The 15 T cell receptor beta chains given below trace back to one sample, sequenced in a study of blood T cell repertoires in COVID-19. TCRdb's copy holds only in-frame clones and misses some; the assay was immunoSEQ multiplex PCR. The table lists 190,000 or so clones, more than 75% of them singletons. Input material: peripheral blood. These receptors came from a woman aged 18-29 years who had recovered from COVID-19.

This chain joins TRBV18 and TRBJ2-5, with D hard to call. V lost 2 bases and J lost 5, with 12 bases in between. The CDR3 runs to 14 residues. Germline CDR1 reads KGHSH; CDR2 reads LQKENI. DNA of the CDR3: TGTGCCAGCTCACCAGGTGCTAGGCGGGAGACCCAGTACTTC. It yields the protein CASSPGARRETQYF.

The chain links TRBV19 to TRBJ1-2; D might be TRBD1 (6 bases). This CDR3 region has 15 residues. Looked up from germline, CDR1 is LNHDA and CDR2 is SQIVND (reference sequence). Between the trimmed V and J ends, which lost 8 bases and 0 bases, there was a span of 16 bases. The chain's CDR3 is CASAGGPGANYGYTF. The CDR3 DNA reads TGTGCCAGTGCTGGCGGTCCAGGGGCTAACTATGGCTACACCTTC.

The table lists this clone with a few counts. The rearrangement links TRBV4-3 to TRBJ2-6; tentatively, D is TRBD1 (5 bases). The CDR3 totals 16 residues. Germline V gene sequence: CDR1 LGHNA, CDR2 YSLEER. The V gene lost 0 bases and the J gene lost 0 bases, with 6 bases spanning the gap. CDR3 DNA: TGCGCCAGCAGCCAAGAGGGGCACTCTGGGGCCAACGTCCTGACTTTC. Amino acid sequence: CASSQEGHSGANVLTF.

The chain combines TRBV4-3 with TRBJ2-7; 8 bases are shared with TRBD2. The CDR3 runs 15 residues. Germline CDR1 is LGHNA and CDR2 is YSLEER. V lost 2 bases and J lost 5; bases outside the gene matches: 8. This CDR3 is CASSQTWRGVHEQYF. In DNA form, the CDR3 reads TGCGCCAGCAGCCAAACCTGGCGGGGGGTCCACGAGCAGTACTTC.

The rearrangement joins TRBV29-1 to TRBJ1-4, with a weak D call TRBD1 (6 bases). The V and J ends lost 5 bases and 3 bases respectively, with 10 bases between them. Germline V gene lookup returns CDR1 SQVTM and CDR2 ANQGSEA. The CDR3 totals 13 residues. The CDR3 loop is CSVLGAANEKLFF. The CDR3 DNA reads as TGCAGCGTTTTGGGGGCGGCTAATGAAAAACTGTTTTTT.

The rearrangement joins TRBV25-1 to TRBJ2-1, with 10 bases aligning to TRBD2. The length of the CDR3 is 16 residues. Germline CDR1 is MGHDK and CDR2 is SYGVNS. V was clipped by 4 bases and J by 7 bases; unmatched bases: 10. The DNA for the CDR3 is TGTGCCAGCAGTGGGATTGGGGGACTAGCGAGAAATGAGCAGTTCTTC. This encodes CASSGIGGLARNEQFF. The full variable domain, completed using reference TRBV25-1 and TRBJ2-1, is EADIYQTPRYLVIGTGKKITLECSQTMGHDKMYWYQQDPGMELHLIHYSYGVNSTEKGDLSSESTVSRIRTEHFPLTLESARPSHTSQYLCASSGIGGLARNEQFFGPGTRLTVL.

The rearrangement links TRBV7-3 to TRBJ2-1; unclear D gene. This CDR3 region has 13 residues. Per the germline V gene, CDR1 is SGHTA and CDR2 is FQGTGA. V was shortened by 3 bases and J by 4 bases, with 7 bases between the two germline ends. The CDR3 DNA sequence: TGTGCCAGCAGCTTGGGCGCATACAATGAGCAGTTCTTC. It codes for CASSLGAYNEQFF.

This chain links TRBV7-2 with TRBJ1-4; TRBD1 agrees at 7 bases. CDR1 and CDR2 from the germline V gene are SGHTA and FQGNSA. V trimming: 4 bases; J trimming: 4 bases; junction bases outside the gene matches: 6. The CDR3 is 15 amino acids. For the CDR3, the DNA is TGTGCCAGCAGCTCAGGGGGACAGTTTAATGAAAAACTGTTTTTT. Translation: CASSSGGQFNEKLFF. The full variable domain, rest sourced from reference TRBV7-2 and TRBJ1-4, is GAGVSQSPSNKVTEKGKDVELRCDPISGHTALYWYRQSLGQGLEFLIYFQGNSAPDKSGLPSDRFSAERTGGSVSTLTIQRTQQEDSAVYLCASSSGGQFNEKLFFGSGTQLSVL.

V and J are TRBV18 and TRBJ2-3; 7 bases line up with TRBD2. Germline loops: CDR1 KGHSH, CDR2 LQKENI. The CDR3 contains 15 residues. J gave up 4 bases and V 6 bases, and 10 bases lay outside the gene matches. The CDR3 DNA reads as TGTGCCAGCTCTAGTAGGGGACTAATATCAGATACGCAGTATTTT. It translates to CASSSRGLISDTQYF.

The genes are TRBV19 and TRBJ1-5, with unresolved D. The CDR3 spans 15 residues. Trimming took off 2 bases at V and 4 bases at J, with 12 bases between the two ends. Germline CDR1 is LNHDA and CDR2 is SQIVND (reference sequence). CDR3 protein: CASSIMSGGNQPQHF. CDR3 DNA sequence: TGTGCCAGTAGTATAATGTCGGGTGGGAATCAGCCCCAGCATTTT.

This chain joins TRBV18 and TRBJ1-3; no clear D gene. The germline gives CDR1 KGHSH, CDR2 LQKENI. V lost 2 bases to trimming and J lost 1 base, with 12 bases between them. This CDR3 is built from 16 residues. This CDR3 reads CASSPYQLSSGNTIYF. CDR3 in DNA: TGTGCCAGCTCACCATACCAACTGAGTTCTGGAAACACCATATATTTT.

This chain connects TRBV30 to TRBJ1-6; 7 bases line up with TRBD1. J was trimmed by 0 bases and V by 2 bases; bases with no gene match: 1. Germline CDR1 reads GTSNPN; CDR2 reads SVGIG (reference sequence). This CDR3 has 15 amino acids. CDR3 in amino acids: CAWSPGGSYNSPLHF. The CDR3 nucleotides read TGTGCCTGGAGTCCAGGGGGCTCCTATAATTCACCCCTCCACTTT.

The gene calls are TRBV4-3 and TRBJ2-1, with 12 bases matching TRBD2. With V trimmed by 0 bases and J by 0 bases, 3 bases remained unmatched. The CDR3 length is 18 residues. Germline CDR1 is LGHNA and CDR2 is YSLEER. CDR3 protein: CASSQDGLAGSSYNEQFF. The CDR3 DNA sequence: TGCGCCAGCAGCCAAGACGGACTAGCGGGGAGCTCCTACAATGAGCAGTTCTTC.

The gene calls are TRBV3-1 (or the pseudogene TRBV3-2) and TRBJ2-7; 9 nucleotides line up with TRBD2. This CDR3 contains 20 residues. Trimming removed 3 bases from V and 7 bases from J; junction bases left unmatched: 25. The germline CDR1 and CDR2 sequences are LGHDT and YNNKEL (reference sequence). CDR3 DNA sequence: TGTGCCAGCAGCCACCCCCCCCGGGTAGCGGGGGCCCTAACTACGAAAGAGCAGTACTTC. Its protein is CASSHPPRVAGALTTKEQYF.

The chain joins TRBV7-9 to TRBJ2-7, with TRBD1 identical over 9 bases. Looked up from germline, CDR1 is SEHNR and CDR2 is FQNEAQ (reference sequence). V lost 3 bases and J lost 5; bases outside the gene matches: 2. The CDR3 is made up of 13 amino acids. The CDR3 DNA reads TGTGCCAGCAGCTTGGACAGGGGTCACGAGCAGTACTTC. This codes for CASSLDRGHEQYF. Full variable domain (rest looked up from reference TRBV7-9 and TRBJ2-7): DTGVSQNPRHKITKRGQNVTFRCDPISEHNRLYWYRQTLGQGPEFLTYFQNEAQLEKSRLLSDRFSAERPKGSFSTLEIQRTEQGDSAMYLCASSLDRGHEQYFGPGTRLTVT.